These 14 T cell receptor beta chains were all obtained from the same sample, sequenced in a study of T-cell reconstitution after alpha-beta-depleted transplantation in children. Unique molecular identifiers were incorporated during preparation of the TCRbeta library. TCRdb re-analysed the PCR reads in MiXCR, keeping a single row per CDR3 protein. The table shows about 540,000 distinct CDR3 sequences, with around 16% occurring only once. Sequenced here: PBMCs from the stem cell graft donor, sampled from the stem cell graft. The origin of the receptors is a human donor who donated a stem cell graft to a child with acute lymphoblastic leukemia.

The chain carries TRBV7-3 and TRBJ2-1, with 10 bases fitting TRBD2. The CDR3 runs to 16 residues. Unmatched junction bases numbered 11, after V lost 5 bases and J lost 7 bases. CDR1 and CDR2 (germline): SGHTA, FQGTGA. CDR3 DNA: TGTGCCAGCAGCCATTCTAGCGGGAGAATGGTGAATGAGCAGTTCTTC. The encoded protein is CASSHSSGRMVNEQFF. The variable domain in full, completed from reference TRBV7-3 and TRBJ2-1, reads GAGVSQTPSNKVTEKGKYVELRCDPISGHTALYWYRQSLGQGPEFLIYFQGTGAADDSGLPNDRFFAVRPEGSVSTLKIQRTERGDSAVYLCASSHSSGRMVNEQFFGPGTRLTVL.

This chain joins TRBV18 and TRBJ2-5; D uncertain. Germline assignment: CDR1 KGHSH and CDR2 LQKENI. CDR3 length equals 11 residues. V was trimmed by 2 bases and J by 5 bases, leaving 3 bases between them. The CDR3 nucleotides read TGTGCCAGCTCACCAATGGAGACCCAGTACTTC. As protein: CASSPMETQYF.

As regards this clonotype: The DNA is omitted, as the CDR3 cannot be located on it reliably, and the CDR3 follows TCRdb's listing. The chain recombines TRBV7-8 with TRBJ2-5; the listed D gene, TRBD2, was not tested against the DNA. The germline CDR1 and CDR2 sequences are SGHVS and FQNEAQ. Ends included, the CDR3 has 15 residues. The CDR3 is CASSLGRVAGGSLAF.

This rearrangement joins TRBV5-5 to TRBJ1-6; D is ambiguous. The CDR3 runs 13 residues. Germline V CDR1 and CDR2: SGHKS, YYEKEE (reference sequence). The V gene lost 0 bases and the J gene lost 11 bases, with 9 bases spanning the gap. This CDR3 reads CASSLVDGTPLHF. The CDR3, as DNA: TGTGCCAGCAGCTTGGTGGATGGGACACCCCTCCACTTT.

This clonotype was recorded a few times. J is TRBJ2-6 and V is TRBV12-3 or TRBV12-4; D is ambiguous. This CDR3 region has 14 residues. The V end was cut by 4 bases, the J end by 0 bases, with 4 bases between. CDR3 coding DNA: TGTGCCAGCAGTTCCCGCTCTGGGGCCAACGTCCTGACTTTC. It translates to CASSSRSGANVLTF.

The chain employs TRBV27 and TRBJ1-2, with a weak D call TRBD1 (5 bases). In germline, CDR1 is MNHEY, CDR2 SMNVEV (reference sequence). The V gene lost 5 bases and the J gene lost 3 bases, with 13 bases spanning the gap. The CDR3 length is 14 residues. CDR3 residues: CASSRDPRYYGYTF. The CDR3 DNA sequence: TGTGCCAGCAGTCGGGACCCTAGGTACTATGGCTACACCTTC.

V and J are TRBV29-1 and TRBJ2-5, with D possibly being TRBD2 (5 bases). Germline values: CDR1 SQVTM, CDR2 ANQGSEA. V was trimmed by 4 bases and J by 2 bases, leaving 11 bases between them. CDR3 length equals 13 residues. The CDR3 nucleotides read TGCAGCGTTGTTGTTGGAGGACAAGAGACCCAGTACTTC. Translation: CSVVVGGQETQYF.

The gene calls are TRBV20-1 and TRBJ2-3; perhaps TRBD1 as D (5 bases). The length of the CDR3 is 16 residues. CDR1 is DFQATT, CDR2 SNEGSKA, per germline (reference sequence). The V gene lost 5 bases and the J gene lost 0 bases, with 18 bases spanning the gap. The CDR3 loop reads CSAPGKPTFSTDTQYF. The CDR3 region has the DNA TGCAGTGCTCCAGGGAAGCCCACTTTTAGCACAGATACGCAGTATTTT.

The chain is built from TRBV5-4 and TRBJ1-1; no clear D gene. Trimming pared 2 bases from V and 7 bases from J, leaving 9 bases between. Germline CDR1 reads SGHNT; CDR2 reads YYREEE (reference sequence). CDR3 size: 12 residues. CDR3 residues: CASSFGVGEAFF. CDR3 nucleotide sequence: TGTGCCAGCAGCTTCGGGGTTGGTGAAGCTTTCTTT.

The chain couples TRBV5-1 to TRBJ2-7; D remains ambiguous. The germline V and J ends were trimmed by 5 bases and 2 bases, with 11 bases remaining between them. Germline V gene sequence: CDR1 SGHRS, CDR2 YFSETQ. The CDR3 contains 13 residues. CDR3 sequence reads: CASRHAVPYEQYF. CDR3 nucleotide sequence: TGCGCCAGCAGGCATGCCGTTCCCTACGAGCAGTACTTC.

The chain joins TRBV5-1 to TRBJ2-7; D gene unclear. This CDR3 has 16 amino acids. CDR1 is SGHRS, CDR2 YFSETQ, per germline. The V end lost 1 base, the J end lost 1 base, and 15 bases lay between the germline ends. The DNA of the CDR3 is TGCGCCAGCAGCTTGTGGCAGGCGACCGGGTCCTACGAGCAGTACTTC. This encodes CASSLWQATGSYEQYF.

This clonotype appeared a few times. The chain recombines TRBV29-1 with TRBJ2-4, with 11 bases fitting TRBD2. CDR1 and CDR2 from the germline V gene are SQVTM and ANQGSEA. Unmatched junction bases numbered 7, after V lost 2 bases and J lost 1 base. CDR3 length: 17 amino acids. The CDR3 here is CSVESLAGGGAKNIQYF. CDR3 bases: TGCAGCGTTGAAAGTCTAGCGGGAGGAGGGGCCAAAAACATTCAGTACTTC.

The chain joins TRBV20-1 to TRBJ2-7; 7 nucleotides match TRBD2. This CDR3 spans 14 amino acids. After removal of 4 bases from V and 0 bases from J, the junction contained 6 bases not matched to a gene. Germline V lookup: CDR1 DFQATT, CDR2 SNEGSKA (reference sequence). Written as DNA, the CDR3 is TGCAGTGCTAAACTAGCGTTCCTCTCCTACGAGCAGTACTTC. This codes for CSAKLAFLSYEQYF.

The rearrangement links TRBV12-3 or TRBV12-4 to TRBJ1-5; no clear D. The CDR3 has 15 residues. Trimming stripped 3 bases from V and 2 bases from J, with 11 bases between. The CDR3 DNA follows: TGTGCCAGCAGTTTTCGGGGAGCGGGCAATCAGCCCCAGCATTTT. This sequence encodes CASSFRGAGNQPQHF.